This passage covers 11 T cell receptor beta chains from one sample sequenced in a study of OX40 agonist ivuxolimab in advanced cancers. To prepare the library, the immunoSEQ multiplex PCR assay was applied. Drawn from immuneACCESS, this table holds only the in-frame rearrangements with V and J called that TCRdb kept. Clones are partly lost; checked studies trace under half to an unresolved V gene and leave the rest unexplained. The sample records 65,000 to 75,000 clones, 85% of which are singletons. 0.83% of the sample is held by the ten biggest clonotypes. This sample comprised CD4+ or CD8+ T cells sorted from blood, obtained in a trial of the OX40 agonist ivuxolimab. The receptors derive from an adult with an advanced solid tumor such as melanoma, head and neck, liver or kidney cancer.

This clone has just a few counts. The CDR3 reads CASSAPRLYGYTF. The CDR3 region has the DNA TGTGCCAGTTCGGCGCCGCGGTTATATGGCTACACCTTC. The V and J genes are TRBV19 and TRBJ1-2; the D is unclear. Trimming cost V 8 bases and J 5 bases, with 15 bases left between them. This CDR3 spans 13 amino acids. Germline V gene lookup returns CDR1 LNHDA and CDR2 SQIVND (reference sequence).

The V and J genes are TRBV28 and TRBJ1-5, with D unclear. CDR3 size: 14 residues. V lost 5 bases, J lost 0 bases, and 8 bases lay in between. Germline-derived CDR1 and CDR2 are MDHEN and SYDVKM. CDR3 coding DNA: TGTGCCAGCAGTGTACAGTATAGCAATCAGCCCCAGCATTTT. This codes for CASSVQYSNQPQHF.

This chain uses TRBV5-1 with TRBJ2-4; D unresolved. Germline values: CDR1 SGHRS, CDR2 YFSETQ. V lost 0 bases, J lost 7 bases, and 14 bases lay in between. This CDR3 region has 15 residues. CDR3 sequence: CASSLEGNGRNIQYF. As DNA, the CDR3 is TGCGCCAGCAGCTTGGAGGGCAATGGCAGGAACATTCAGTACTTC.

The gene calls are TRBV5-1 and TRBJ2-7, with 7 bases matching TRBD2. There are 14 residues in the CDR3. The V segment lost 2 bases and the J segment 1 base; nucleotides outside the gene matches: 3. Germline V gene data show CDR1 as SGHRS and CDR2 as YFSETQ. CDR3 bases: TGCGCCAGCAGCTTTAGCGGGTTTTCCTACGAGCAGTACTTC. This codes for CASSFSGFSYEQYF.

The chain couples TRBV7-2 to TRBJ1-5; a possible D gene is TRBD1 (6 bases). The ends were cut back, 0 bases at V and 5 bases at J, with 17 bases in the middle. The CDR3 loop spans 17 amino acids. Germline V gene lookup returns CDR1 SGHTA and CDR2 FQGNSA. CDR3 nucleotide sequence: TGTGCCAGCAGCTTAGCCGGGCGGGCAGGGGCGGATCAGCCCCAGCATTTT. It encodes CASSLAGRAGADQPQHF.

This clone showed up just once. The chain joins TRBV19 to TRBJ1-5; the D gene is possibly TRBD1 (5 bases). Germline values: CDR1 LNHDA, CDR2 SQIVND (reference sequence). V was pared by 3 bases and J by 5 bases, with 11 bases between. This CDR3 has 14 amino acids. CDR3 sequence (DNA): TGTGCCAGTAGTATTTGGCAGGGCCATCAGCCCCAGCATTTT. This gives the protein CASSIWQGHQPQHF.

V and J are TRBV25-1 and TRBJ1-4; D is perhaps TRBD1 (5 bases). The V end lost 6 bases, the J end lost 8 bases, and 13 bases lay between the germline ends. Per germline, CDR1 MGHDK and CDR2 SYGVNS. The CDR3 loop spans 13 amino acids. In DNA, the CDR3 is TGTGCCAGCAGCCAGGGTCGAGGGGAAAAACTGTTTTTT. This codes for CASSQGRGEKLFF.

The chain combines TRBV11-3 with TRBJ2-1; 7 positions agree with TRBD1. This CDR3 is built from 15 residues. The V segment lost 5 bases and the J segment 2 bases; nucleotides outside the gene matches: 6. In germline, CDR1 is SGHNT, CDR2 YENEEA. CDR3 DNA: TGTGCCAGCAGCCCGGCCCAGGGGGCCTACAATGAGCAGTTCTTC. Translated, it gives CASSPAQGAYNEQFF.

The chain is built from TRBV7-2 and TRBJ2-4; D perhaps matches TRBD1 (5 bases). This CDR3 comprises 15 residues. V lost 1 base, J lost 5 bases, and 12 bases lay in between. CDR1 is SGHTA, CDR2 FQGNSA, per germline. CDR3: CASSLDGRVENIQYF. CDR3 sequence (DNA): TGTGCCAGCAGCTTAGATGGCAGGGTCGAAAACATTCAGTACTTC.

Notes on this clone: This sample includes further DNA sequences coding for the same CDR3. The J gene is TRBJ1-4, the V gene TRBV7-2; D not certain. Trimming cost V 5 bases and J 0 bases, with 16 bases left between them. The germline CDR1 and CDR2 sequences are SGHTA and FQGNSA. The CDR3 is made up of 17 amino acids. Written as DNA, the CDR3 is TGTGCCAGCAGCGGCATATCAGGCACAGCAACTAATGAAAAACTGTTTTTT. It yields the protein CASSGISGTATNEKLFF.

The J gene is TRBJ2-7, the V gene TRBV6-1; possible D gene TRBD1, 6 bases. Germline V lookup: CDR1 MNHNS, CDR2 SASEGT. With 6 bases removed from V and 0 bases from J, the gap between germline ends came to 15 bases. This CDR3 is 15 amino acids long. CDR3 sequence: CASRSGHLTSYEQYF. CDR3 in DNA: TGTGCCAGCAGGTCGGGACATCTAACCTCCTACGAGCAGTACTTC.